Shown below are 9 T cell receptor beta chains from a single sample sequenced in a study of cytomegalovirus exposure and HLA in healthy donors. 60 Vbeta and 13 Jbeta primers were used in PCR. Some clones are missing from TCRdb's copy, which holds only in-frame ones; the method was immunoSEQ multiplex PCR. Among roughly 100,000 clones, more than 70% were seen once, and the ten largest hold over 15%. Sequencing was carried out using PBMCs. These receptors were obtained from an older woman in good health and CMV-seropositive.

The chain joins TRBV18 to TRBJ2-2; D remains unclear. Deletions cut 3 bases from V and 7 bases from J, with 18 bases between. Germline lookup yields CDR1 KGHSH and CDR2 LQKENI. The CDR3 consists of 16 residues. The CDR3 sequence: CASSPNRTPGGGELFF. CDR3 DNA: TGTGCCAGCTCACCTAATCGAACCCCGGGTGGCGGGGAGCTGTTTTTT.

A single count supports this clone. The chain recombines TRBV5-6 with TRBJ1-1; D is possibly TRBD1 (6 bases). The V gene lost 2 bases and the J gene lost 5 bases, with 10 bases spanning the gap. CDR3 length: 13 amino acids. Germline assignment: CDR1 SGHDT and CDR2 YYEEEE. As DNA, the CDR3 is TGTGCCAGCAGCTTAACAGGGAAGACTGAAGCTTTCTTT. Protein: CASSLTGKTEAFF.

In its sample, this clone was seen once. This chain uses TRBV2 with TRBJ2-2, with 9 bases lining up with TRBD2. The CDR3 is made up of 15 amino acids. V shed 5 bases and J 6 bases; nucleotides not matched to a gene: 7. Germline lookup yields CDR1 SNHLY and CDR2 FYNNEI. This CDR3 is CASSLGLANSGELFF. The DNA for the CDR3 is TGTGCCAGCAGTCTCGGACTAGCGAATTCCGGGGAGCTGTTTTTT.

This clone was recorded once. This chain uses TRBV2 with TRBJ1-5, with D unclear. The CDR3 runs 14 residues. The germline CDR1 and CDR2 sequences are SNHLY and FYNNEI. Deletions cut 4 bases from V and 2 bases from J, with 9 bases between. CDR3 nucleotide sequence: TGTGCCAGCAGTGCAGAGGGCGGCAATCAGCCCCAGCATTTT. Its translation: CASSAEGGNQPQHF.

The chain uses TRBV14 and TRBJ2-3, with TRBD1 matching over 7 bases. Per the germline V gene, CDR1 is SGHDN and CDR2 is FVKESK. This CDR3 comprises 14 residues. The V and J ends lost 4 bases and 3 bases, in that order; junction bases with no gene match: 4. CDR3 DNA sequence: TGTGCCAGCAGCCCGACAGGGATGACAGATACGCAGTATTTT. Protein: CASSPTGMTDTQYF. Variable domain in full (rest from reference TRBV14 and TRBJ2-3): EAGVTQFPSHSVIEKGQTVTLRCDPISGHDNLYWYRRVMGKEIKFLLHFVKESKQDESGMPNNRFLAERTGGTYSTLKVQPAELEDSGVYFCASSPTGMTDTQYFGPGTRLTVL.

V gene TRBV11-2 combines with J gene TRBJ1-1, with D hard to call. The CDR3 has 13 amino acids. Looked up from germline, CDR1 is SGHAT and CDR2 is FQNNGV. Trimming left V 5 bases short and J 3 bases short, with 10 bases between. CDR3 nucleotide sequence: TGTGCCAGCAGCCCCGTTATAGACACTGAAGCTTTCTTT. It is translated as CASSPVIDTEAFF. The entire variable domain, with the rest obtained from reference TRBV11-2 and TRBJ1-1, is as follows: EAGVAQSPRYKIIEKRQSVAFWCNPISGHATLYWYQQILGQGPKLLIQFQNNGVVDDSQLPKDRFSAERLKGVDSTLKIQPAKLEDSAVYLCASSPVIDTEAFFGQGTRLTVV.

The gene calls are TRBV4-1 and TRBJ2-3; D gene uncertain. Germline CDR1 MGHRA, CDR2 YSYEKL. This CDR3 has 14 amino acids. V dropped 2 bases and J dropped 3 bases, with 9 bases sitting between them. Here the CDR3 DNA reads TGCGCCAGCAGCCAATATACTACAACAGATACGCAGTATTTT. Its protein product is CASSQYTTTDTQYF.

In the case of this clone: The same CDR3 is also encoded by other DNA sequences in this sample. This chain joins TRBV29-1 and TRBJ2-7; 7 bases are a match to TRBD1. The V gene end was trimmed by 6 bases and the J gene end by 2 bases; junction bases not matched to a gene: 4. CDR1 is SQVTM and CDR2 is ANQGSEA in the germline V gene. This CDR3 is 12 amino acids long. In nucleotides, the CDR3 is TGCAGCGTAAGGACAGGCCCCTACGAGCAGTACTTC. Translation gives CSVRTGPYEQYF.

This rearrangement joins TRBV18 to TRBJ1-2; D remains ambiguous. V lost 1 base and J lost 0, with 9 bases in between. The germline gives CDR1 KGHSH, CDR2 LQKENI. CDR3 length equals 15 residues. CDR3 coding DNA: TGTGCCAGCTCACCACTGCCGGAGACTAACTATGGCTACACCTTC. Protein: CASSPLPETNYGYTF.